The rows below give T cell receptor beta chains drawn from one sample of a study of blood T cell repertoires in COVID-19. Profiled with immunoSEQ multiplex PCR; TCRdb holds only in-frame clones, not every one. The table lists about 130,000 clones, roughly 77% of them singletons. The specimen sequenced was peripheral blood. The receptors here all came from a woman in her seventies with COVID-19, enrolled during active disease. The CDR3 runs from the conserved cysteine through the conserved F or W. Each record gives: J gene, V gene, CDR3 protein.

>TRBJ1-2|TRBV5-6
CASSLAFSDRGHGYTF
>TRBJ2-7|TRBV28
CASSFPGQGSYEQYF
>TRBJ2-5|TRBV2
CAGPEGGDQETQYF
>TRBJ1-2|TRBV5-1
CASSRDTGSGYGYTF
>TRBJ1-4|TRBV11-2
CASSWGREQEKLFF
>TRBJ1-5|TRBV4-2
CASSQEGDQPQHF
>TRBJ2-3|TRBV4-1
CASSPGTSGGTDTQYF
>TRBJ2-7|TRBV5-1
CASSEQGYYEQYF
>TRBJ2-3|TRBV10-3
CAISSTRGDTQYF
>TRBJ1-2|TRBV7-9
CASSSRDRESYGYTF
>TRBJ1-4|TRBV4-2
CASSQEWQGDEKLFF
>TRBJ2-7|TRBV7-8
CASSWDRDRLRSSYEQYF
>TRBJ1-3|TRBV10-1
CASPTRGVGNTIYF
>TRBJ1-2|TRBV3-1/TRBV3-2
CASSLDSYYGYTF
>TRBJ2-7|TRBV4-1
CASSQEAGNSYEQYF
>TRBJ1-2|TRBV27
CASSPQQGSGYGYTF
>TRBJ1-3|TRBV5-4
CASSTPGGGWSGNTIYF
>TRBJ1-1|TRBV28
CASSNGGGYTEAFF
>TRBJ2-1|TRBV4-3
CASSPGGGAYNEQFF
>TRBJ1-2|TRBV2
CASSGDGGGRYTF
>TRBJ1-5|TRBV3-1/TRBV3-2
CASSPGQFQPQHF
>TRBJ1-1|TRBV9
CASSVGVRGTEAFF
>TRBJ2-7|TRBV6-6
CASSPRDRVGYEQYF
>TRBJ2-1|TRBV18
CASSQGVNEQFF
>TRBJ2-6|TRBV7-2
CASSNQGLSGANVLTF
>TRBJ2-5|TRBV5-4
CASTTEAGQETQYF
>TRBJ2-7|TRBV7-9
CASSSVPGQGRTYEQYF
>TRBJ1-2|TRBV7-2
CASSITTGGDYGYTF
>TRBJ1-1|TRBV6-5
CASNQDREAVQAFF
>TRBJ1-2|TRBV5-6
CASSLVLGGYTF
>TRBJ2-7|TRBV6-5
CASRRQTAGVQYF
>TRBJ2-7|TRBV7-2
CASSGQGADYEQYF
>TRBJ1-6|TRBV5-6
CASSYTSTGGFRSPLHF
>TRBJ2-5|TRBV27
CASRLTGEQFETQYF
>TRBJ2-7|TRBV4-3
CASQAFLGAYEQYF
>TRBJ2-3|TRBV9
CASSVSQGLSSTDTQYF
>TRBJ2-7|TRBV12-3/TRBV12-4
CASSFWPSVEQYF
>TRBJ2-5|TRBV29-1
CSVDLGTVQETQYF
>TRBJ1-6|TRBV6-5
CASSSPGSPLHF
>TRBJ2-7|TRBV2
CASSAWGQGLYEQYF
>TRBJ2-1|TRBV7-2
CASSSTSGQYNEQFF
>TRBJ1-1|TRBV7-9
CASSFLDRGTEAFF
>TRBJ2-1|TRBV3-1/TRBV3-2
CASSPQGAGGQVNEQFF
>TRBJ1-1|TRBV6-4
CASSVSWNTEAFF
>TRBJ2-6|TRBV7-2
CASSPNFSGANVLTF
>TRBJ2-1|TRBV20-1
CSASPPGGPNEQFF
>TRBJ1-2|TRBV5-4
CASSLQDSGYGYTF
>TRBJ2-2|TRBV19
CASSRPGGPNTGELFF
>TRBJ1-2|TRBV19
CASSDYTRGRGYGYTF
>TRBJ2-2|TRBV29-1
CSVGQGTGELFF